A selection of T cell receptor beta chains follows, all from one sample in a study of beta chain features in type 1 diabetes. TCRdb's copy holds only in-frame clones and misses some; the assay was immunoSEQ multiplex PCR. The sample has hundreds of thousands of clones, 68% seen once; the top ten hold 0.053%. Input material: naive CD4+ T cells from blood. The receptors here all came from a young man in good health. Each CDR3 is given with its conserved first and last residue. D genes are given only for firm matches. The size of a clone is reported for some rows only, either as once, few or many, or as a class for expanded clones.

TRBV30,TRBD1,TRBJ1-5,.,TGTGCCTGGAGTGTGGGACAGGGGCCGAATCAGCCCCAGCATTTT,CAWSVGQGPNQPQHF
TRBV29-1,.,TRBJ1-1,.,TGCAGCGTTGGGGGCAGCAACACTGAAGCTTTCTTT,CSVGGSNTEAFF
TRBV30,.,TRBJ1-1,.,TGTGCCTGGAGTGTAATACAGCCGGGGGCTTTCTTT,CAWSVIQPGAFF
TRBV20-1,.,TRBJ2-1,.,TGCAGTGCTCCGATGATGAGGGAGCAGTTCTTC,CSAPMMREQFF
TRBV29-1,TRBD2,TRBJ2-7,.,TGCAGCGTTCAAGCGGGACTAGCGGGGGGGCGGAACGAGCAGTACTTC,CSVQAGLAGGRNEQYF
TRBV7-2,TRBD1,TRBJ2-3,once,TGTGCCAGCAGCTTAGATGGGACAGGCACAGATACGCAGTATTTT,CASSLDGTGTDTQYF
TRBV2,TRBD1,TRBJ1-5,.,TGTGCCAGCAGAAGACAGGGGCCTTCCAATCAGCCCCAGCATTTT,CASRRQGPSNQPQHF
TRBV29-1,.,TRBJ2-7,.,TGCAGCGTACAAGACGGCGCCTACGAGCAGTACTTC,CSVQDGAYEQYF
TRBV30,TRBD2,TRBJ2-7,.,TGTGCCTCCGGGACTAGCGGGAGCTCCTACGAGCAGTACTTC,CASGTSGSSYEQYF
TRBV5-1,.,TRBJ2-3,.,TGCGCCAGCACCCAGGGAGTTGGAACAGATACGCAGTATTTT,CASTQGVGTDTQYF
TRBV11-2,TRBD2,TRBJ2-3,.,TGTGCCAGCAGTTCAGTAGCGGGAGGGTCCACAGATACGCAGTATTTT,CASSSVAGGSTDTQYF
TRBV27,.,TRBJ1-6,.,TGTGCCAGCAGTTGGGGCCAGGGCAGGCGTGGATCACCCCTCCACTTT,CASSWGQGRRGSPLHF
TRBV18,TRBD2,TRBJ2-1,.,TGTGCCAGCTCGTCTATAGCGGGAGCGAGGAATGAGCAGTTCTTC,CASSSIAGARNEQFF
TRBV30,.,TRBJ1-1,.,TGTGCCTGGAGACAGAAAATGAACACTGAAGCTTTCTTT,CAWRQKMNTEAFF
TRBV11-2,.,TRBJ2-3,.,TGTGCCAGCAGCTTAGATCTCGATACGCAGTATTTT,CASSLDLDTQYF
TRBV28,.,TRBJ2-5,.,TGTGCCAGCAGCCCCCCGGTGGGTTTGGAGACCCAGTACTTC,CASSPPVGLETQYF
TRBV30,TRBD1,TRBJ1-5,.,TGTGCCTGGAACAGGGGCGATCAGCCCCAGCATTTT,CAWNRGDQPQHF
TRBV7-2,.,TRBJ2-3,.,TGTGCCAGCCTATGGAAAGCGGGCACAGATACGCAGTATTTT,CASLWKAGTDTQYF
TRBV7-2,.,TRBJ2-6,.,TGTGCCAGCAGGTTGGCACTTAACTCTGGGGCCAACGTCCTGACTTTC,CASRLALNSGANVLTF
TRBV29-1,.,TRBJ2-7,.,TGCAGCGTTGAACAGGGCTACGAGCAGTACTTC,CSVEQGYEQYF
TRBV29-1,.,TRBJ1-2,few,TGCAGCGTTGGTGGCTATGGCTACACCTTC,CSVGGYGYTF
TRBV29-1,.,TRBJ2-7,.,TGCAGCGCGAAGCAGGGAGAGCCCTACGAGCAGTACTTC,CSAKQGEPYEQYF
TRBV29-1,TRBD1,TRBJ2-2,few,TGCAGCGCTGGGGTACAGGGGGCGACCGGGGAGCTGTTTTTT,CSAGVQGATGELFF
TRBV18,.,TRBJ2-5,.,TGTGCCAGCTCACCACCTTCAGGGGTAGAGACCCAGTACTTC,CASSPPSGVETQYF
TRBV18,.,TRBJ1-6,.,TGTGCCAGCTCTCCGGGACTGGGACCACCCCTCCACTTT,CASSPGLGPPLHF
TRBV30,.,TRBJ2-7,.,TGTGCCTGGAGTGTGGCCGGGTACGAGCAGTACTTC,CAWSVAGYEQYF
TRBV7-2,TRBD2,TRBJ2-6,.,TGTGCCAGCAGCTTCAAGACTAGCACCCAATCTGGGGCCAACGTCCTGACTTTC,CASSFKTSTQSGANVLTF
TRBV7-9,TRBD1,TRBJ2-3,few,TGTGCCAGCAGCCACAGGGGAAGCACAGATACGCAGTATTTT,CASSHRGSTDTQYF
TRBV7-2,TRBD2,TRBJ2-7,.,TGTGCCAGCAGCTTTCTAGCGGGGTCCCACGGGCAGTACTTC,CASSFLAGSHGQYF
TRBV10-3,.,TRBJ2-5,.,TGTGCCATCAGTGAGTCGTATACGGAGACCCAGTACTTC,CAISESYTETQYF
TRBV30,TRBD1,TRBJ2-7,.,TGTGCCTGGAGGCCTCGACCGGGACAGAAAGGCGAGCAGTACTTC,CAWRPRPGQKGEQYF
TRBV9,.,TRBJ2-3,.,TGTGCCAGCAGCGTAGGGGCCCGCACAGATACGCAGTATTTT,CASSVGARTDTQYF
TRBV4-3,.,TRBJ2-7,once,TGCGCCAGCAGCCAAGATGGAGGTCACGAGCAGTACTTC,CASSQDGGHEQYF
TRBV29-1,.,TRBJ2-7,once,TGCAGCGTTGTCGGGCCTGGTAGCGCGGGCTCCTACGAGCAGTACTTC,CSVVGPGSAGSYEQYF
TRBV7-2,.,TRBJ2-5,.,TGTGCCAGCAGCTTTGGGATAGGCCGGGAGACCCAGTACTTC,CASSFGIGRETQYF
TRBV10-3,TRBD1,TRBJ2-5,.,TGTGCCATCAGTACAGGGGGCGCAGAGACCCAGTACTTC,CAISTGGAETQYF
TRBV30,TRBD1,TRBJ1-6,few,TGTGCCTGGAGGGATACAGGGGATTCACCCCTCCACTTT,CAWRDTGDSPLHF
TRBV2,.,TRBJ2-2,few,TGTGCCAGCAGTCAGAAGGAGGCCGGGGAGCTGTTTTTT,CASSQKEAGELFF
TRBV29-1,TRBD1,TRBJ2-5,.,TGCAGCGTCCGACAGGGGGCCCAAGAGACCCAGTACTTC,CSVRQGAQETQYF
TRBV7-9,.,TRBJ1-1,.,TGTGCCAGCAGCTTAGCGTTTACGGTGAACACTGAAGCTTTCTTT,CASSLAFTVNTEAFF
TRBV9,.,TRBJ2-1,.,TGTGCCAGCAGCTCCGACTGGAGCTCCTACAATGAGCAGTTCTTC,CASSSDWSSYNEQFF
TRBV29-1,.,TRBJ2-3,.,TGCAGCGGCAGTTTCACAGATACGCAGTATTTT,CSGSFTDTQYF
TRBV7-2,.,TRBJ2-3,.,TGTGCCAGCAGCCGGACCCGGACAGTCCTAGATACGCAGTATTTT,CASSRTRTVLDTQYF
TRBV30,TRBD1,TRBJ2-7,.,TGTGCCTGGAGGGGACAGGGTATTTACGAGCAGTACTTC,CAWRGQGIYEQYF
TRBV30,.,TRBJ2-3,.,TGTGCCTGGAGTGTTAGGGGGTCAGATACGCAGTATTTT,CAWSVRGSDTQYF
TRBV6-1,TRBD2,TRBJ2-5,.,TGTGCCAGCACATTAGCGGGACTCCAAGAGACCCAGTACTTC,CASTLAGLQETQYF
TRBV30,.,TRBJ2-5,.,TGTGCCTGGAGTGTACGAAGACCCGGGTACCAAGAGACCCAGTACTTC,CAWSVRRPGYQETQYF
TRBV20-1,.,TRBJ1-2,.,TGCAGCCCGGACACGGCTGGCTACACCTTC,CSPDTAGYTF
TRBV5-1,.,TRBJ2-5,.,TGCGCCAGTCACCGGGACTCCCTCGCGGAGACCCAGTACTTC,CASHRDSLAETQYF
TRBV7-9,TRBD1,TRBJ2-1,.,TGTGCCAGCAGCATGACAGGGAATGAGCAGTTCTTC,CASSMTGNEQFF
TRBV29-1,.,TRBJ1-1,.,TGCAGCGTTGGTGTTGATAGGGTCACTGAAGCTTTCTTT,CSVGVDRVTEAFF
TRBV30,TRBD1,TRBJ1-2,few,TGTGCCTGGAGTGGCGGGGACAGCCCCGCAGCTAACTATGGCTACACCTTC,CAWSGGDSPAANYGYTF
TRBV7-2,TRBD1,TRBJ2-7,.,TGTGCCAGCAGCTTCAGCCAGGGGGCGTCCGAGCAGTACTTC,CASSFSQGASEQYF